The table lists the clone carrying this T cell receptor (beta chain) with many counts. These data belong to a study of neurological immune-mediated disorders. From the 5' RACE reads, TCRdb called clonotypes with MiXCR, one entry per CDR3 protein. The sample records about 30,000 distinct CDR3 sequences, roughly 16% being singletons. Time point meaning: technical triplicate 3. The CDR3 runs 14 residues. The sequence came from a female donor with HTLV-1-associated myelopathy (HAM/TSP). Sequencing used CD4+ T cells from blood. The genes are TRBV21-1 and TRBJ1-5; the D segment call TRBD1 is taken from the table without a DNA check. TRBV21-1 is a pseudogene. The CDR3 DNA is TGTGCCAGCAGCAAAGTCCAGGGGGATCAGCCCCAGCATTTT. It specifies CASSKVQGDQPQHF.